The 25 T cell receptor beta chains reported below all come from one sample, sequenced in a study of T cell repertoires in cytomegalovirus infection. TCRdb re-derived calls from the reads in MiXCR, one entry per CDR3 protein. The sample includes hundreds of thousands of distinct CDR3 sequences, roughly 29% seen only once; the top ten take 20%. These receptors lack a known antigen. Sequencing used cultured PBMCs, obtained from culture after CMV antigen stimulation. Receptor source: a human donor in good health (CMV status not recorded). Some clones in this sample may be carry-over from other donors' samples.

DNA of the CDR3: TGTGCCAGTAGCACAGGCGGGCCCAACTATGGCTACACCTTC. Translated, it gives CASSTGGPNYGYTF. The chain joins TRBV19 to TRBJ1-2; TRBD1 is a possible D gene (5 bases). Germline CDR1 LNHDA, CDR2 SQIVND (reference sequence). The CDR3 consists of 14 residues. V was clipped by 6 bases and J by 2 bases, with 13 bases between them. Complete variable domain (other parts from reference TRBV19 and TRBJ1-2): DGGITQSPKYLFRKEGQNVTLSCEQNLNHDAMYWYRQDPGQGLRLIYYSQIVNDFQKGDIAEGYSVSREKKESFPLTVTSAQKNPTAFYLCASSTGGPNYGYTFGSGTRLTVV.

V is TRBV6-2 or TRBV6-3 and J is TRBJ2-1, with 9 bases fitting TRBD1. The germline gives CDR1 MNHEY, CDR2 SVGEGT. CDR3 length: 14 amino acids. The J segment lost 4 bases and the V segment lost 6 bases, leaving 4 bases of the junction unmatched. The CDR3 is CASRKTGGYNEQFF. The CDR3 nucleotides are TGTGCCAGCAGGAAGACAGGGGGGTACAATGAGCAGTTCTTC.

J is TRBJ2-1 and V is TRBV20-1; 7 bases match TRBD2. J was trimmed by 2 bases and V by 3 bases; bases with no gene match: 1. CDR1 DFQATT and CDR2 SNEGSKA come from the germline V gene (reference sequence). The CDR3 totals 13 residues. The CDR3 sequence is CSARAGAYNEQFF. CDR3 nucleotides: TGCAGTGCTAGGGCGGGAGCCTACAATGAGCAGTTCTTC.

The chain links TRBV6-2 or TRBV6-3 to TRBJ2-7, with D maybe TRBD1 (6 bases). Trimming took off 7 bases at V and 5 bases at J, with 24 bases between the two ends. This CDR3 region has 16 residues. Germline CDR1 and CDR2: MNHEY and SVGEGT. The CDR3 nucleotides are TGTGCCAGCACCCAACTAGACATCGCAGGGGTCCACGAGCAGTACTTC. Protein: CASTQLDIAGVHEQYF.

The rearrangement links TRBV6-2 or TRBV6-3 to TRBJ1-6; 11 positions match TRBD1. V gave up 7 bases and J gave up 10 bases; unmatched junction bases: 12. Looked up from germline, CDR1 is MNHEY and CDR2 is SVGEGT. The CDR3 loop spans 16 amino acids. This CDR3 is CASTNPGQGAASPLHF. The CDR3 DNA follows: TGTGCCAGCACCAACCCCGGACAGGGGGCGGCGTCACCCCTCCACTTT.

The chain has TRBV28 and TRBJ2-1; D may match TRBD1 or TRBD2 (5 bases each). In germline, CDR1 is MDHEN, CDR2 SYDVKM. Deletions cut 3 bases from V and 2 bases from J, with 14 bases between. The CDR3 has 16 amino acids. CDR3 in amino acids: CASSLRGGFPYNEQFF. The CDR3 DNA sequence: TGTGCCAGCAGTTTGCGTGGGGGTTTCCCCTACAATGAGCAGTTCTTC.

V and J are TRBV18 and TRBJ2-2; a weak D match, TRBD2 (6 bases). V lost 6 bases, J lost 5 bases, and 16 bases lay in between. CDR3 size: 15 residues. Germline CDR1 is KGHSH and CDR2 is LQKENI. Here the CDR3 reads CASSPGTAGTGELFF. The DNA of the CDR3 is TGTGCCAGCTCTCCGGGGACTGCCGGGACCGGGGAGCTGTTTTTT.

This clonotype was recorded once. Here the CDR3 DNA reads TGTGCCAGTTTTTCTCAGTGGGTTACTGAAGCTTTCTTT. It specifies CASFSQWVTEAFF. The genes are TRBV19 and TRBJ1-1; D ambiguous. CDR1 is LNHDA, CDR2 SQIVND, per germline (reference sequence). CDR3 length equals 13 residues. Trimming took 8 bases from V and 5 from J, leaving 15 bases between them.

The V and J genes are TRBV7-3 and TRBJ1-6, with a weak D call TRBD1 (5 bases). CDR1 is SGHTA, CDR2 FQGTGA, per germline. V was cut by 2 bases and J by 3 bases, with 8 bases left in between. The CDR3 runs 15 residues. The CDR3 region has the DNA TGTGCCAGCAGCTTACAGGGATACTATAATTCACCCCTCCACTTT. Encoded protein: CASSLQGYYNSPLHF.

This clonotype was observed a handful of times. V and J are TRBV19 and TRBJ1-5; D might be TRBD1 (5 bases). Germline V CDR1 and CDR2: LNHDA, SQIVND (reference sequence). With 1 base removed from V and 3 bases from J, the gap between germline ends came to 10 bases. The CDR3 length is 15 residues. The CDR3, as DNA: TGTGCCAGTAGTATAGGGCAGGGAGACAATCAGCCCCAGCATTTT. The encoded protein is CASSIGQGDNQPQHF.

This clonotype was seen at least ten times. This sequence joins TRBV15 and TRBJ2-3, with 8 positions matching TRBD2. The CDR3 spans 16 residues. V lost 5 bases, J lost 4 bases, and 11 bases stayed unmatched. CDR1 LNHNV and CDR2 YYDKDF come from the germline V gene (reference sequence). CDR3 in amino acids: CATSERPGLASDTQYF. CDR3 coding DNA: TGTGCCACCAGCGAGAGGCCAGGACTAGCCTCAGATACGCAGTATTTT.

This clonotype was seen a handful of times. V and J are TRBV6-2 or TRBV6-3 and TRBJ2-5; 13 nucleotides line up with TRBD2. With V trimmed by 6 bases and J by 7 bases, 14 bases remained unmatched. The CDR3 is made up of 17 amino acids. CDR1 and CDR2 (germline): MNHEY, SVGEGT. The CDR3 sequence is CASRKSGTSGVGGTQYF. The DNA of the CDR3 is TGTGCCAGCAGAAAATCCGGGACTAGCGGGGTCGGAGGGACCCAGTACTTC.

This clonotype has just a few counts. The chain couples TRBV28 to TRBJ1-2; the D is unclear. The CDR3 is 16 amino acids. The germline V gene encodes CDR1 MDHEN and CDR2 SYDVKM. V was shortened by 7 bases and J by 0 bases, with 18 bases between the two germline ends. The CDR3 DNA is TGTGCCAGCACCCTTTCCCCGGGGAAAGCTAACTATGGCTACACCTTC. This encodes CASTLSPGKANYGYTF.

This clonotype turned up a few times. The chain uses TRBV28 and TRBJ1-2, with 7 bases identical to TRBD1. The CDR3 is made up of 15 amino acids. CDR1 and CDR2 from the germline V gene are MDHEN and SYDVKM. V was pared by 8 bases and J by 2 bases, with 11 bases of the junction left unmatched. CDR3 region: CASGPADRENYGYTF. The CDR3 DNA reads TGTGCCAGCGGACCAGCAGACAGGGAAAACTATGGCTACACCTTC.

V and J are TRBV9 and TRBJ1-4, with TRBD1 matching over 9 bases. This CDR3 region has 15 residues. The V and J ends lost 4 bases and 3 bases, in that order; junction bases with no gene match: 4. The germline V gene has CDR1 SGDLS and CDR2 YYNGEE. DNA for the CDR3: TGTGCCAGCAGCACCAGGACAGGGGCTAATGAAAAACTGTTTTTT. Its translation: CASSTRTGANEKLFF. Full variable domain (missing parts from reference TRBV9 and TRBJ1-4): DSGVTQTPKHLITATGQRVTLRCSPRSGDLSVYWYQQSLDQGLQFLIQYYNGEERAKGNILERFSAQQFPDLHSELNLSSLELGDSALYFCASSTRTGANEKLFFGSGTQLSVL.

This clonotype was observed a handful of times. The V and J genes are TRBV7-9 and TRBJ1-2, with 7 bases identical to TRBD1. The J segment lost 6 bases and the V segment lost 4 bases, leaving 8 bases of the junction unmatched. The CDR3 extends over 14 amino acids. CDR1 SEHNR and CDR2 FQNEAQ come from the germline V gene (reference sequence). The CDR3 sequence: CASSSAGRGNGYTF. The CDR3 coding sequence is TGTGCCAGCAGCTCAGCGGGCAGGGGGAATGGCTACACCTTC.

The J gene is TRBJ2-2, the V gene TRBV7-3, with D hard to call. The germline V gene has CDR1 SGHTA and CDR2 FQGTGA. V was clipped by 6 bases and J by 7 bases, with 9 bases between them. This CDR3 has 12 residues. The CDR3 DNA is TGTGCCAGCAGTCTAGGGTTCGGGGAGCTGTTTTTT. It specifies CASSLGFGELFF. The full variable domain, completed using reference TRBV7-3 and TRBJ2-2, is GAGVSQTPSNKVTEKGKYVELRCDPISGHTALYWYRQSLGQGPEFLIYFQGTGAADDSGLPNDRFFAVRPEGSVSTLKIQRTERGDSAVYLCASSLGFGELFFGEGSRLTVL.

CDR3 sequence (DNA): TGTGCCAGCAACGCCCCAACCTACGAGCAGTACTTC. This sequence encodes CASNAPTYEQYF. This chain joins TRBV27 and TRBJ2-7; D remains ambiguous. Germline V gives CDR1 MNHEY, CDR2 SMNVEV (reference sequence). Trimming left V 7 bases short and J 2 bases short, with 9 bases between. CDR3 size: 12 residues.

This chain links TRBV20-1 with TRBJ2-3; possibly TRBD2 for D (5 bases). Trimming removed 7 bases from V and 1 base from J, with 15 bases in between. Looked up from germline, CDR1 is DFQATT and CDR2 is SNEGSKA (reference sequence). The CDR3 has 14 amino acids. The CDR3: CSVNMGAGTDTQYF. In nucleotides, the CDR3 is TGCAGTGTTAATATGGGAGCGGGCACAGATACGCAGTATTTT.

The chain couples TRBV6-6 to TRBJ2-1; possibly TRBD2 for D (6 bases). Germline CDR1 MNHNY, CDR2 SVGAGI (reference sequence). Trimming cost V 3 bases and J 7 bases, with 10 bases left between them. The CDR3 consists of 13 residues. In DNA, the CDR3 is TGTGCCAGCAGTTATGGGGGGAGGAATGAGCAGTTCTTC. Amino acids: CASSYGGRNEQFF.

As concerns this clonotype: A junction boundary mismatches the germline segment, possibly from a read error. The rearrangement uses TRBV6-5 and TRBJ1-2; unclear D gene. The V gene's germline CDR1 is MNHEY and CDR2 SVGAGI. The length of the CDR3 is 14 residues. The CDR3 DNA sequence: TGTGCCAGCAGTTACTACCGCGGTCCCTCGACGTTAGACTTC. This sequence encodes CASSYYRGPSTLDF.

Worth noting for this clonotype: Because the CDR3's place on the DNA is in doubt, the DNA is left out and the CDR3 is given as listed by TCRdb. This chain uses TRBV7-2 with TRBJ2-2. Per the germline V gene, CDR1 is SGHTA and CDR2 is FQGNSA. Ends included, the CDR3 has 13 residues. CDR3: CASSLRRAGELFF.

V gene TRBV19 combines with J gene TRBJ1-5; the D is unclear. The CDR3 consists of 13 residues. CDR1 and CDR2 from the germline V gene are LNHDA and SQIVND (reference sequence). V dropped 3 bases and J dropped 5 bases, with 8 bases sitting between them. In DNA, the CDR3 is TGTGCCAGTAGTATTGGACCTTATCAGCCCCAGCATTTT. It encodes CASSIGPYQPQHF.

The V and J genes are TRBV11-2 and TRBJ1-2; D may be TRBD1 (6 bases). The CDR3 is 12 residues long. Germline V gives CDR1 SGHAT, CDR2 FQNNGV. Trimming pared 3 bases from V and 7 bases from J, leaving 9 bases between. Here the CDR3 reads CASSFRGGGYTF. The CDR3 DNA reads as TGTGCCAGCAGCTTCAGGGGAGGTGGCTACACCTTC. The full variable domain, its missing parts supplied by reference TRBV11-2 and TRBJ1-2, is EAGVAQSPRYKIIEKRQSVAFWCNPISGHATLYWYQQILGQGPKLLIQFQNNGVVDDSQLPKDRFSAERLKGVDSTLKIQPAKLEDSAVYLCASSFRGGGYTFGSGTRLTVV.

In its sample, this clonotype was seen many times. The rearrangement uses TRBV7-2 and TRBJ2-7, with TRBD2 matching over 10 bases. This CDR3 spans 14 amino acids. Germline V gives CDR1 SGHTA, CDR2 FQGNSA. Trimming cost V 4 bases and J 5 bases; bases outside gene matches: 5. CDR3 amino acids: CASSWLAGDNEQYF. The CDR3 bases are TGTGCCAGCAGCTGGCTAGCGGGAGACAACGAGCAGTACTTC.